These T cell receptor beta chains were read from a single sample in a study of blood T cell repertoires in COVID-19. The protocol was immunoSEQ multiplex PCR, while the TCRdb copy is restricted to in-frame clones and leaves out a portion. The sample contains about 230,000 clones, over 65% of which appear only once. Input material: peripheral blood. These receptors were taken from a woman aged 65 to 85 with active or convalescent COVID-19. The CDR3 runs from the conserved cysteine through the conserved F or W. The order of the fields is J gene, V gene, CDR3 protein.

>TRBJ1-2|TRBV4-3
CASSQDRQAGSSSYGYTF
>TRBJ2-5|TRBV5-1
CASSLGLSMETQYF
>TRBJ2-3|TRBV19
CASSFPGTGTDTQYF
>TRBJ1-1|TRBV11-2
CASSSSVNTEAFF
>TRBJ1-6|TRBV28
CASRWTGSDSPLHF
>TRBJ2-1|TRBV5-4
CASSSGTSGFNEQFF
>TRBJ2-3|TRBV30
CAWSDEVVPDTQYF
>TRBJ2-7|TRBV6-5
CASSQKGQGVYEQYF
>TRBJ2-2|TRBV2
CASRLGLAGGIGELFF
>TRBJ2-1|TRBV30
CAWINGGHYNEQFF
>TRBJ1-1|TRBV28
CASIGVEAFF
>TRBJ1-1|TRBV5-1
CASSLENMNTEAFF
>TRBJ1-2|TRBV6-5
CASRARGQGGGYTF
>TRBJ1-6|TRBV5-4
CASTDKQGARSPLHF
>TRBJ2-3|TRBV7-7
CASSLGLAGVSDTQYF
>TRBJ2-2|TRBV5-1
CASSLVAVGSGELFF
>TRBJ2-3|TRBV9
CASSVVGVDTQYF
>TRBJ1-1|TRBV7-9
CASSLALTGEFAEAFF
>TRBJ1-1|TRBV19
CASTFEGARSFTEAFF
>TRBJ2-3|TRBV6-5
CASSYSLAGGTDTQYF
>TRBJ2-7|TRBV4-2
CASGGRGGLYEQYF
>TRBJ2-1|TRBV11-3
CASSFRGQDNEQFF
>TRBJ1-1|TRBV4-1
CASSQRLLRAGENTEAFF
>TRBJ2-5|TRBV30
CATTGWGVETQYF
>TRBJ2-1|TRBV3-1/TRBV3-2
CASSQDGEGREFF
>TRBJ2-5|TRBV9
CASSPGLAGAQETQYF
>TRBJ2-7|TRBV19
CASSIVGAHLGWQYF
>TRBJ1-6|TRBV7-8
CASSLHGTENNSPLHF
>TRBJ1-6|TRBV30
CAWSRQGGNSPLHF
>TRBJ1-4|TRBV30
CAWSGRVGEKLFF
>TRBJ2-3|TRBV28
CASSLRGSVSDTQYF
>TRBJ1-2|TRBV7-8
CASSRDTSYGYTF